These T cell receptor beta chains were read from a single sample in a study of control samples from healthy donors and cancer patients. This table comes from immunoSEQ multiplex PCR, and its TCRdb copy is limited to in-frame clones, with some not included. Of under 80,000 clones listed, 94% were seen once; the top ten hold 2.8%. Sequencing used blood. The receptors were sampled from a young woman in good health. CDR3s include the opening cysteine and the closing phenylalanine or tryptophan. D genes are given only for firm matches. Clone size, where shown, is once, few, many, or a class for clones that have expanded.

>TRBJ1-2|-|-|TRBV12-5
CASMGLYGYTF
TGTGCTAGTATGGGGCTGTATGGCTACACCTTC
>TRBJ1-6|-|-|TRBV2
CATKPGANSPLHF
TGTGCCACCAAACCCGGGGCAAATTCACCCCTCCACTTT
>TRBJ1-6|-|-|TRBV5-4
CASSSSEINSPLHF
TGTGCCAGCAGCTCTAGTGAGATCAATTCACCCCTCCACTTT
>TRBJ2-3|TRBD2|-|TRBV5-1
CASSLGLAVISDTQYF
TGCGCCAGCAGCTTGGGACTAGCGGTTATTTCAGATACGCAGTATTTT
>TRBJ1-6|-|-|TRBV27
CASSSYNSPLHF
TGTGCCAGCAGCTCCTATAATTCACCCCTCCACTTT
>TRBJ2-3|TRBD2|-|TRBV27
CASSSLSTSGGTDTQYF
TGTGCCAGCAGTTCCCTTTCCACTAGCGGGGGCACAGATACGCAGTATTTT
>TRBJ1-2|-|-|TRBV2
CASSLTGPTGYGYTF
TGTGCCAGCAGCCTAACCGGGCCGACTGGCTATGGCTACACCTTC
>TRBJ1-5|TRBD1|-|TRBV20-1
CSASSTGGANQPQHF
TGCAGTGCTAGTTCCACAGGGGGCGCTAATCAGCCCCAGCATTTT
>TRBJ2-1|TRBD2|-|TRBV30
CAWSPLAGSYNEQFF
TGTGCCTGGAGTCCCTTAGCGGGCTCCTACAATGAGCAGTTCTTC
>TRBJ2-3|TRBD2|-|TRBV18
CASSPRLAESTDTQYF
TGTGCCAGCTCACCACGGCTAGCGGAGAGCACAGATACGCAGTATTTT
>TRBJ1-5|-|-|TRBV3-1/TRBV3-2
CASSQGTRAQPQHF
TGTGCCAGCAGCCAAGGAACGAGGGCTCAGCCCCAGCATTTT
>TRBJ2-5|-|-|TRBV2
CATIWTSQETQYF
TGTGCCACCATATGGACATCACAAGAGACCCAGTACTTC
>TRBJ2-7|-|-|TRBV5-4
CASRHGGFGEQYF
TGTGCCAGCAGGCATGGGGGGTTTGGCGAGCAGTACTTC
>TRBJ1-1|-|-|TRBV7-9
CASSLVQDTEAFF
TGTGCCAGCAGCTTAGTTCAGGACACTGAAGCTTTCTTT
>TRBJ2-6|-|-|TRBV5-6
CASSLKQGTFFGANVLTF
TGTGCCAGCAGCCTCAAGCAGGGGACTTTTTTCGGGGCCAACGTCCTGACTTTC
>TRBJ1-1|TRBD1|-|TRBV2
CASSEAPPGQGRAFF
TGTGCCAGCAGTGAAGCGCCCCCGGGACAGGGGAGGGCTTTCTTT
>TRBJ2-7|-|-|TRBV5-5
CASSFPGSSYEQYF
TGTGCCAGCAGCTTCCCGGGGTCCTCCTACGAGCAGTACTTC
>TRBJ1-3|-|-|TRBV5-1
CASSSTTSSGNTIYF
TGCGCCAGCAGCTCGACGACAAGCTCTGGAAACACCATATATTTT
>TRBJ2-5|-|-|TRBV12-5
CASRRELRETQYF
TGTGCTAGCAGACGGGAGCTCCGGGAGACCCAGTACTTC
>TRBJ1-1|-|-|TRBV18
CASSPNRALNTEAFF
TGTGCCAGCTCACCTAACAGGGCCCTGAACACTGAAGCTTTCTTT
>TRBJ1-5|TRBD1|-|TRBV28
CASSPGGSGNQPQHF
TGTGCCAGCAGTCCAGGGGGCTCTGGCAATCAGCCCCAGCATTTT
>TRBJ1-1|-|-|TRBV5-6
CASSFPWRENTEAFF
TGTGCCAGCAGCTTCCCCTGGCGGGAGAACACTGAAGCTTTCTTT
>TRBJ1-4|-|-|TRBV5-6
CASSSWGLREKLFF
TGTGCCAGCAGCTCGTGGGGGCTACGAGAAAAACTGTTTTTT
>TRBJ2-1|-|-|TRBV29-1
CSVENEQFF
TGCAGCGTTGAAAATGAGCAGTTCTTC
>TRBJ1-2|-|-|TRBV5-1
CASSVDMMNYGYTF
TGCGCCAGCAGCGTCGATATGATGAACTATGGCTACACCTTC
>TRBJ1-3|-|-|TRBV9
CASLMRAPGNTIYF
TGTGCCAGCCTCATGAGGGCGCCAGGAAACACCATATATTTT
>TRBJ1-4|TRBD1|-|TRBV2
CASKGGTGMIVGEKLFF
TGTGCCAGCAAGGGGGGGACAGGGATGATAGTTGGAGAAAAACTGTTTTTT
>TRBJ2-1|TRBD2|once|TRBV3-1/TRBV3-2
CASSQGLAGGSYNEQFF
TGTGCCAGCAGCCAGGGACTAGCGGGGGGAAGCTACAATGAGCAGTTCTTC
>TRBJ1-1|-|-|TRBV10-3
CAIRENTEAFF
TGTGCCATCAGAGAGAACACTGAAGCTTTCTTT
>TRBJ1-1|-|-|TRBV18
CASSPLKGGTEAFF
TGTGCCAGCTCACCCTTGAAAGGAGGAACTGAAGCTTTCTTT
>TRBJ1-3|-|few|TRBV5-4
CASSHDSYSGNTIYF
TGTGCCAGCAGCCACGACAGTTACTCTGGAAACACCATATATTTT
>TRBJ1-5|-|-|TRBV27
CASSFGGDRQPQHF
TGTGCCAGCAGTTTTGGAGGGGATAGGCAGCCCCAGCATTTT
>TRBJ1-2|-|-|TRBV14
CASSQDSGILGYTF
TGTGCCAGCAGCCAAGACTCAGGGATATTAGGGTACACCTTC
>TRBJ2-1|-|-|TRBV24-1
CATSDRGSGNEQFF
TGTGCCACCAGTGATAGGGGCTCAGGCAATGAGCAGTTCTTC
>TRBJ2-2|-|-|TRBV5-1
CASSLNGQNTGELFF
TGCGCCAGCAGCTTGAATGGGCAGAACACCGGGGAGCTGTTTTTT
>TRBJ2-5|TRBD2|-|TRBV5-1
CASRLAGRETQYF
TGCGCCAGCCGACTAGCGGGGCGGGAGACCCAGTACTTC
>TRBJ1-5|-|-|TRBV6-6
CASRPTGTQPQHF
TGTGCCAGCAGACCCACAGGGACTCAGCCCCAGCATTTT
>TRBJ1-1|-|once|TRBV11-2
CASSYHEVAEAFF
TGTGCCAGCAGCTACCACGAGGTCGCTGAAGCTTTCTTT
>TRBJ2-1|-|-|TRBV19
CASSLNGGSNEQFF
TGTGCCAGTAGCCTAAACGGGGGCTCCAATGAGCAGTTCTTC
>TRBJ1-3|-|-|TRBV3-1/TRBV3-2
CASSPDESSGNTIYF
TGTGCCAGCAGCCCGGACGAGAGCTCTGGAAACACCATATATTTT
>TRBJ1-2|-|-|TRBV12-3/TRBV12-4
CASRDEDYGYTF
TGTGCCAGCAGAGATGAGGATTATGGCTACACCTTC
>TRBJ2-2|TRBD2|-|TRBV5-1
CASRGIAGKAGELFF
TGCGCCAGCAGGGGTATAGCGGGAAAAGCCGGGGAGCTGTTTTTT